The count of the clone carrying this T cell receptor beta chain is one. These data originate in a study of blood T cell repertoires in COVID-19. The V gene's germline CDR1 is SEHNR and CDR2 FQNEAQ (reference sequence). The V gene lost 1 base and the J gene lost 5 bases, with 8 bases spanning the gap. The CDR3 loop spans 14 amino acids. The data were produced by immunoSEQ multiplex PCR, yet TCRdb's version contains in-frame clones alone and is incomplete. The top ten clones hold roughly 15% of a sample with 280,000 or so clones, roughly 87% of them seen once. This TCR derives from a human donor in a cohort sampled during active COVID-19. The chain joins TRBV7-9 to TRBJ1-4; D perhaps matches TRBD1 (6 bases). The sample comprised peripheral blood. CDR3 nucleotides: TGTGCCAGCAGCTTAGGACAGGAAAATGAAAAACTGTTTTTT. Its translation is CASSLGQENEKLFF.